These T cell receptor beta chains were read from a single sample in a study of cytomegalovirus exposure and HLA in healthy donors. Sequencing was performed with immunoSEQ multiplex PCR; in TCRdb, only in-frame clones are kept and a portion is missing. Of about 160,000 clones listed, 78% are singletons. The sample was PBMCs. Source of these receptors: a woman in her forties in good health and CMV-seronegative. Each CDR3 is given with its conserved first and last residue. Fields, in order: clone size, D gene, V gene, J gene, CDR3 DNA, CDR3 protein. A D gene is named only where the DNA matches it firmly. Size is stated for part of the rows, as once, few or many counts, or as a class when the clone is expanded.

clone size: .; D gene: TRBD1; V gene: TRBV11-2; J gene: TRBJ2-1; CDR3 DNA: TGTGCCAGCAGCCTTCGGACAGGGGCGTTCTTC; CDR3 protein: CASSLRTGAFF
clone size: .; D gene: .; V gene: TRBV7-9; J gene: TRBJ2-5; CDR3 DNA: TGTGCCAGCAGCTTCTATGAGACCCAGTACTTC; CDR3 protein: CASSFYETQYF
clone size: .; D gene: TRBD1; V gene: TRBV5-1; J gene: TRBJ1-5; CDR3 DNA: TGCGCCAGCAGCTTGGGGACAGGGATCGGTCAGCCCCAGCATTTT; CDR3 protein: CASSLGTGIGQPQHF
clone size: .; D gene: TRBD1; V gene: TRBV28; J gene: TRBJ1-3; CDR3 DNA: TGTGCCAGCAGTTCCCGGGACAGGAGAAACACCATATATTTT; CDR3 protein: CASSSRDRRNTIYF
clone size: .; D gene: TRBD1; V gene: TRBV7-9; J gene: TRBJ1-2; CDR3 DNA: TGTGCCAGCAGCTTAAGGACAGGGTTCGGGAGCTACACCTTC; CDR3 protein: CASSLRTGFGSYTF
clone size: .; D gene: TRBD1; V gene: TRBV7-9; J gene: TRBJ2-7; CDR3 DNA: TGTGCCAGCAGCCCGGGGACAGGGATAGAAGAGCAGTACTTC; CDR3 protein: CASSPGTGIEEQYF
clone size: .; D gene: .; V gene: TRBV4-1; J gene: TRBJ2-3; CDR3 DNA: TGCGCCAGCAGCCAAGATATTGGGGCTGGGTGGACAGATACGCAGTATTTT; CDR3 protein: CASSQDIGAGWTDTQYF
clone size: .; D gene: .; V gene: TRBV5-4; J gene: TRBJ1-2; CDR3 DNA: TGTGCCAGCATAGAACGGGGAAACTATGGCTACACCTTC; CDR3 protein: CASIERGNYGYTF
clone size: .; D gene: .; V gene: TRBV7-8; J gene: TRBJ2-7; CDR3 DNA: TGTGCCAGCAGCCGGCAGGGTTACGAGCAGTACTTC; CDR3 protein: CASSRQGYEQYF
clone size: .; D gene: .; V gene: TRBV5-5; J gene: TRBJ1-2; CDR3 DNA: TGTGCCAGCAGCTCCCGAAGCGGCAACTATGGCTACACCTTC; CDR3 protein: CASSSRSGNYGYTF
clone size: few; D gene: TRBD2; V gene: TRBV5-1; J gene: TRBJ2-7; CDR3 DNA: TGCGCCAGCAGCTTGGGACTAGCGGGGGCCTACGAGCAGTACTTC; CDR3 protein: CASSLGLAGAYEQYF
clone size: few; D gene: TRBD1; V gene: TRBV6-5; J gene: TRBJ1-2; CDR3 DNA: TGTGCCAGCAGTTATACCGGGACAGGCTATGGCTACACCTTC; CDR3 protein: CASSYTGTGYGYTF
clone size: .; D gene: TRBD1; V gene: TRBV7-2; J gene: TRBJ2-5; CDR3 DNA: TGTGCCAGCAGCTTACGACAGGGTATTGTTTCAGAGACCCAGTACTTC; CDR3 protein: CASSLRQGIVSETQYF
clone size: .; D gene: TRBD2; V gene: TRBV19; J gene: TRBJ2-1; CDR3 DNA: TGTGCCAGTAGTCTCGGGGGGGAAACCTACAATGAGCAGTTCTTC; CDR3 protein: CASSLGGETYNEQFF
clone size: few; D gene: .; V gene: TRBV6-1; J gene: TRBJ1-1; CDR3 DNA: TGTGCCAGCAACCTACAGGGGAACACTGAAGCTTTCTTT; CDR3 protein: CASNLQGNTEAFF
clone size: .; D gene: .; V gene: TRBV28; J gene: TRBJ1-5; CDR3 DNA: TGTGCCAGCAGTTTGCTAAATTTGAATCAGCCCCAGCATTTT; CDR3 protein: CASSLLNLNQPQHF
clone size: .; D gene: .; V gene: TRBV28; J gene: TRBJ1-6; CDR3 DNA: TGTGCCAGCAGTTTTTGGGGGGGGAATTCACCCCTCCACTTT; CDR3 protein: CASSFWGGNSPLHF
clone size: .; D gene: .; V gene: TRBV2; J gene: TRBJ1-2; CDR3 DNA: TGTGCCAGCACCGGACAGCTCAATACTAACTATGGCTACACCTTC; CDR3 protein: CASTGQLNTNYGYTF
clone size: .; D gene: .; V gene: TRBV6-1; J gene: TRBJ1-5; CDR3 DNA: TGTGCCAGCAGAGAGAATCAGCCCCAGCATTTT; CDR3 protein: CASRENQPQHF